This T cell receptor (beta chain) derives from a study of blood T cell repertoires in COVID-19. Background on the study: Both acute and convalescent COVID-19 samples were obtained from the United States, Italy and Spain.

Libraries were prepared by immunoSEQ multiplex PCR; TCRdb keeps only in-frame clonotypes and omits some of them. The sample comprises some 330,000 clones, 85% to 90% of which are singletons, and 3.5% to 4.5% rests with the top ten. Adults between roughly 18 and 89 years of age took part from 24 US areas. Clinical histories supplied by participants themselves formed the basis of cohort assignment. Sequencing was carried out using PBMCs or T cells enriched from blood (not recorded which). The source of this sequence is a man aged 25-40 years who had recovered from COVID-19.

Written as DNA, the CDR3 is TGCAGTGCTAGTAGGCTAGCGGGGGGATCCTACGAGCAGTACTTC. Translating gives CSASRLAGGSYEQYF. V is TRBV20-1 and J is TRBJ2-7; 11 bases line up with TRBD2. The CDR3 runs 15 residues. The J segment lost 1 base and the V segment lost 3 bases, leaving 5 bases of the junction unmatched. CDR1 is DFQATT and CDR2 is SNEGSKA in the germline V gene (reference sequence).